The next 11 T cell receptor beta chains were all read from a single sample in a study of blood T cells in healthy people across ages. For the second PCR, which ran for about 7 to 11 cycles, a sample-barcoded 5' primer and a J-beta primer mix were used. MiXCR, run by TCRdb on the 5' RACE reads, gives a single entry per CDR3 protein. Here the sample spans about 1.4 million distinct CDR3 sequences, around 55% being singletons. Specimen: blood. These TCRs come from a man between 18 and 29 years old in good health.

The rearrangement uses TRBV2 and TRBJ2-1; D uncertain. The CDR3 spans 16 residues. Trimming removed 1 base at V and 0 bases at J, with 10 bases between. Germline V lookup: CDR1 SNHLY, CDR2 FYNNEI. In DNA, the CDR3 is TGTGCCAGCAGTGAAGTACCCGGATTCTCCTACAATGAGCAGTTCTTC. Translating gives CASSEVPGFSYNEQFF.

This clonotype showed up just a few times. This CDR3 is CASSPDRAGYGYTF. DNA for the CDR3: TGTGCCAGCAGTCCGGACAGGGCAGGCTATGGCTACACCTTC. The chain combines TRBV27 with TRBJ1-2, with 8 bases aligning to TRBD1. Germline loops: CDR1 MNHEY, CDR2 SMNVEV (reference sequence). This CDR3 comprises 14 residues. V was pared by 5 bases and J by 4 bases, with 6 bases of the junction left unmatched.

This chain links TRBV29-1 with TRBJ2-5; 7 bases map to TRBD1. CDR1 and CDR2 from the germline V gene are SQVTM and ANQGSEA. This CDR3 region has 10 residues. V shed 3 bases and J 11 bases; nucleotides not matched to a gene: 3. CDR3 residues: CSVDTGEQYF. Written as DNA, the CDR3 is TGCAGCGTTGATACAGGGGAGCAGTACTTC.

The rearrangement uses TRBV14 and TRBJ2-5; D is possibly TRBD1 (6 bases). V was clipped by 0 bases and J by 4 bases, with 9 bases between them. The CDR3 totals 14 residues. Germline CDR1 and CDR2: SGHDN and FVKESK. The CDR3 sequence is CASSQDNRVETQYF. The CDR3 bases are TGTGCCAGCAGCCAAGACAACAGGGTAGAGACCCAGTACTTC.

This sequence joins TRBV19 and TRBJ2-1; D gene uncertain. CDR3 length: 13 residues. Between the trimmed V and J ends, which lost 3 bases and 10 bases, there was a span of 13 bases. Germline values: CDR1 LNHDA, CDR2 SQIVND (reference sequence). As DNA, the CDR3 is TGTGCCAGTAGTATCGGTGGCCTCGACGAGCAGTTCTTC. Translation: CASSIGGLDEQFF.

This clonotype was seen a few times. The chain employs TRBV15 and TRBJ2-5; D not certain. Germline loops: CDR1 LNHNV, CDR2 YYDKDF (reference sequence). This CDR3 has 14 residues. V was pared by 0 bases and J by 2 bases, with 7 bases between. The CDR3 DNA reads as TGTGCCACCAGCAGAGAGGGAACACAAGAGACCCAGTACTTC. Translated: CATSREGTQETQYF.

This clonotype came up once. The V call is TRBV7-2, the J call TRBJ2-7; TRBD2 matches 8 bases. Germline loops: CDR1 SGHTA, CDR2 FQGNSA. The CDR3 covers 16 residues. The junction had 12 bases not matched to a gene; V was cut back by 4 bases and J by 4 bases. The CDR3 protein is CASSWKGGGRIYEQYF. In DNA form, the CDR3 reads TGTGCCAGCAGCTGGAAGGGTGGCGGGAGGATATACGAGCAGTACTTC.

V is TRBV7-2 and J is TRBJ2-5; no reliable D call. V was cut by 5 bases and J by 1 base, with 11 bases left in between. The CDR3 runs to 14 residues. Germline values: CDR1 SGHTA, CDR2 FQGNSA. DNA of the CDR3: TGTGCCAGCAGCGGATCAAATGCCCAAGAGACCCAGTACTTC. It is translated as CASSGSNAQETQYF. Together with reference TRBV7-2 and TRBJ2-5, the CDR3 gives the full variable domain: GAGVSQSPSNKVTEKGKDVELRCDPISGHTALYWYRQSLGQGLEFLIYFQGNSAPDKSGLPSDRFSAERTGGSVSTLTIQRTQQEDSAVYLCASSGSNAQETQYFGPGTRLLVL.

The count of this clonotype is one. The V gene is TRBV4-2, the J gene TRBJ2-4; weak D call: TRBD2 (5 bases). The V end was cut by 0 bases, the J end by 0 bases, with 15 bases between. From germline, CDR1 is LGHNA and CDR2 YNFKEQ. The CDR3 consists of 18 residues. The CDR3 DNA sequence: TGTGCCAGCAGCCAAGATCCCCACGTGGGGAGAGCCAAAAACATTCAGTACTTC. Translation gives CASSQDPHVGRAKNIQYF.

The genes are TRBV10-3 and TRBJ1-1; perhaps TRBD1 as D (5 bases). CDR3 length: 14 amino acids. Trimming pared 9 bases from V and 6 bases from J, leaving 20 bases between. The germline CDR1 and CDR2 sequences are ENHRY and SYGVKD. CDR3 protein: CAISPNTGGSEAFF. The CDR3 region has the DNA TGTGCCATATCACCAAACACAGGAGGCTCTGAAGCTTTCTTT.

The J gene is TRBJ2-7, the V gene TRBV7-2, with TRBD2 as a possible D gene (5 bases). The germline V gene encodes CDR1 SGHTA and CDR2 FQGNSA. V lost 5 bases to trimming and J lost 4 bases, with 15 bases between them. The CDR3 spans 14 residues. CDR3 sequence: CASSIRTGFYEQYF. The CDR3 DNA reads as TGTGCCAGCAGCATACGGACGGGGTTTTACGAGCAGTACTTC.